This section outlines one T cell receptor (beta chain) sequence together with its context. The sample belongs to a study of blood T cell repertoires in COVID-19. The wider study: PBMCs, B-cell-depleted T cells, or T cells provided the cDNA or gDNA that made up the material.

The assay was immunoSEQ multiplex PCR, and TCRdb's table has in-frame clones only and misses some. The table lists about 90,000 clones, approximately 92% of them singletons. V gave up 4 bases and J gave up 8 bases; unmatched junction bases: 3. This CDR3 contains 11 residues. CDR1 is DFQATT and CDR2 is SNEGSKA in the germline V gene (reference sequence). The V and J genes are TRBV20-1 and TRBJ1-1; 8 nucleotides agree with TRBD1. This sequence originates from an older woman with active COVID-19. The specimen sequenced was peripheral blood. The CDR3 is CSATGGWEAFF. The CDR3 bases are TGCAGTGCTACAGGGGGCTGGGAAGCTTTCTTT.